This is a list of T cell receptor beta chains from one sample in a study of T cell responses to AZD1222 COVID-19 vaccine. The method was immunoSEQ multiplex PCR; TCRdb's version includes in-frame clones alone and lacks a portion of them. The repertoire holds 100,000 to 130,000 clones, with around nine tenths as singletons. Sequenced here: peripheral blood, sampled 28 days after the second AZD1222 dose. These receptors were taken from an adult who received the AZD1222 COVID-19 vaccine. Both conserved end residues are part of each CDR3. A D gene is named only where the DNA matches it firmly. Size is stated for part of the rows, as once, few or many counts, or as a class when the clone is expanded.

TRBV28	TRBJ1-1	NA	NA	TGTGCCAGCAATCAACAGGGTAGCACTGAAGCTTTCTTT	CASNQQGSTEAFF
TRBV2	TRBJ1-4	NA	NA	TGTGCCAGCAGCGACAGAGGGACATTAAATGAAAAACTGTTTTTT	CASSDRGTLNEKLFF
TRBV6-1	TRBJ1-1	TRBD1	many	TGTGCCAGCAGTGAGGACAGGGGAGACACTGAAGCTTTCTTT	CASSEDRGDTEAFF
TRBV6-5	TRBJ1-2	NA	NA	TGTGCCAGCAGTTACTCGATTCGGGGCAGCCTCTATGGCTACACCTTC	CASSYSIRGSLYGYTF
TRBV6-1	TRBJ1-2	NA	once	TGTGCCAGCAGTGAAGCGACAGCCCGCCCCACCTTC	CASSEATARPTF
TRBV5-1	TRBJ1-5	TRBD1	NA	TGCGCCAGCAGCTTGGGACAGGGGGCCAATCAGCCCCAGCATTTT	CASSLGQGANQPQHF
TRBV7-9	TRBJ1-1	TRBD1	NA	TGTGCCAGCAGCTCTATCCCGGGACAGGGGGCGTTGAACACTGAAGCTTTCTTT	CASSSIPGQGALNTEAFF
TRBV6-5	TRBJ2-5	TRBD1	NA	TGTGCCAGCAGTTTACAGGGGAACCAGTACTTC	CASSLQGNQYF
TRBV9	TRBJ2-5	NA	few	TGTGCCAGCAGCGTAGCCACAGACTTCCAAGAGACCCAGTACTTC	CASSVATDFQETQYF
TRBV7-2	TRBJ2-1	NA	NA	TGTGCCAGCAGCCTGACTGAGGGGTTCTACAATGAGCAGTTCTTC	CASSLTEGFYNEQFF
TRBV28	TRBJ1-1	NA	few	TGTGCCAGCAGGGCTTACACTGAAGCTTTCTTT	CASRAYTEAFF
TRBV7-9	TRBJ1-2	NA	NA	TGTGCCAGCAGCTTAGACCAAGGGGGCTACACCTTC	CASSLDQGGYTF
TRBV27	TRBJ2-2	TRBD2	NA	TGTGCCAGCAGTTTAGGGAGGGTAGGGGAGCTGTTTTTT	CASSLGRVGELFF
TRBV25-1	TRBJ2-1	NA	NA	TGTGCCAGCAGAGAACCAGGGTACAATGAGCAGTTCTTC	CASREPGYNEQFF
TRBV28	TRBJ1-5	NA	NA	TGTGCCAGCAGATCCAGGGGAGGGTATCATCAGCCCCAGCATTTT	CASRSRGGYHQPQHF
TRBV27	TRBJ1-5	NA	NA	TGTGCAAGCGGAATCTATAGCAATCAGCCCCAGCATTTT	CASGIYSNQPQHF
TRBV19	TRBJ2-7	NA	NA	TGTGCCAGTAGTGAGACAGGAAACTCCTACGAGCAGTACTTC	CASSETGNSYEQYF
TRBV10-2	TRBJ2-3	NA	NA	TGCGCCACTACCCCCGCAGGGGCCAGGCCAGATACGCAGTATTTT	CATTPAGARPDTQYF
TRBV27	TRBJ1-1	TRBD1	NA	TGTGCCAGCAGTTTAGTACCGGGACAGGGGAACACTGAAGCTTTCTTT	CASSLVPGQGNTEAFF
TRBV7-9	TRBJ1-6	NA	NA	TGTGCCAGCAGCTTTTTGGGGGATAATTCACCCCTCCACTTT	CASSFLGDNSPLHF
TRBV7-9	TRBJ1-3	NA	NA	TGTGCCAGCAGCTTAGGTTTGTACGACCTCTCTGGAAACACCATATATTTT	CASSLGLYDLSGNTIYF
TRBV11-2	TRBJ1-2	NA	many	TGTGCCAGCAATCATTTCACAAGGAGGGATTATGGCTACACCTTC	CASNHFTRRDYGYTF
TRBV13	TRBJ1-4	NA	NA	TGTGCCAGCAGCCTAGGGACCCGCGAAAAACTGTTTTTT	CASSLGTREKLFF
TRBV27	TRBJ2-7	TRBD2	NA	TGTGCCAGCAGTATCTGGACTAGCGGGGGGATCTACGAGCAGTACTTC	CASSIWTSGGIYEQYF
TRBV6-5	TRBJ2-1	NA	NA	TGTGCCACGCAAGGCACTAGGGGGTTCAATGAGCAGTTCTTC	CATQGTRGFNEQFF
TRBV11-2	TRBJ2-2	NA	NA	TGTGCCAGCAGCTTACAGGGCCTCCGTAGCACCGGGGAGCTGTTTTTT	CASSLQGLRSTGELFF
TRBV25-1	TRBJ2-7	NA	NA	TGTGCCAGCAGCGTCATAGGGGGCTACGAGCAGTACTTC	CASSVIGGYEQYF
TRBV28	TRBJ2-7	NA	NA	TGTGCCAGCAGTTTGGGTTTTGGCTACGAGCAGTACTTC	CASSLGFGYEQYF
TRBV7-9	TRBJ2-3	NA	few	TGTGCCAGCAGCCCGACACTCACTGGGGGAGATACGCAGTATTTT	CASSPTLTGGDTQYF
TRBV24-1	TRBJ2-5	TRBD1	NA	TGTGCCACCAGTGACCCCTTAATAGGGACAGGGGGCGTGGAGACCCAGTACTTC	CATSDPLIGTGGVETQYF
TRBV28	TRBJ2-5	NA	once	TGTGCCAGCAGATTGCAGGGTGGGGTGGGAGAGACCCAGTACTTC	CASRLQGGVGETQYF
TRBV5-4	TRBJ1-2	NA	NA	TGTGCCAGCAGCTTGCCCGCAAACTATGGCTACACCTTC	CASSLPANYGYTF
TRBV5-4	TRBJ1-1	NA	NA	TGTGCCAGCAGCTTGGGAAGAACGGGCGGCGCTGAAGCTTTCTTT	CASSLGRTGGAEAFF